These T cell receptor beta chains were read from a single sample in a study of regulatory T cells in long-lasting Graves disease. TCRdb passed the multiplex PCR reads through MiXCR, listing each CDR3 protein once. The sample yields a few hundred thousand distinct CDR3 sequences, about a sixth seen once. These data are also associated with another study on T cells in Graves' hyperthyroidism and ophthalmopathy.

Sequences were derived from peripheral blood mononuclear cells (PBMCs), sampled at new diagnosis, from a patient treated with antithyroid drugs. Source of these receptors: a woman younger than 35 with Graves disease. Both conserved end residues are part of each CDR3. A D gene is named only where the DNA matches it firmly. For some rows the clone size is stated as once, few or many, or as a class when expanded; others skip it.

D gene | J gene | V gene | clone size | CDR3 length | CDR3 protein | CDR3 DNA
TRBD1 | TRBJ1-2 | TRBV29-1 | - | 13 | CSAGTGGTYGYTF | TGCAGCGCCGGTACAGGGGGGACCTATGGCTACACCTTC
- | TRBJ2-7 | TRBV28 | many | 15 | CASRRSPGIGYEQYF | TGTGCCAGCAGGCGAAGTCCGGGAATAGGATACGAGCAGTACTTC
- | TRBJ1-1 | TRBV7-3 | many | 12 | CASSLTYTEAFF | TGTGCCAGCAGCCTTACCTACACTGAAGCTTTCTTT
- | TRBJ2-1 | TRBV12-3/TRBV12-4 | many | 14 | CASSLMHSYNEQFF | TGTGCCAGCAGTTTAATGCACTCCTACAATGAGCAGTTCTTC
TRBD2 | TRBJ2-5 | TRBV29-1 | many | 17 | CSVHFWLSGSHQETQYF | TGCAGCGTCCACTTTTGGCTCAGCGGGAGCCACCAAGAGACCCAGTACTTC
TRBD2 | TRBJ2-3 | TRBV4-2 | many | 18 | CASSQTASGGPEGDTQYF | TGTGCCAGCAGCCAAACGGCTAGCGGGGGCCCAGAAGGAGATACGCAGTATTTT
- | TRBJ1-2 | TRBV7-3 | many | 14 | CASSPEGVAYGYTF | TGTGCCAGCAGCCCGGAGGGGGTAGCCTATGGCTACACCTTC
- | TRBJ2-3 | TRBV28 | - | 15 | CASTDQKGEINTQYF | TGTGCCAGCACCGACCAGAAGGGGGAAATTAATACGCAGTATTTT
- | TRBJ2-2 | TRBV9 | few | 14 | CASSPLSGTGELFF | TGTGCCAGCAGCCCTCTCAGCGGGACCGGGGAGCTGTTTTTT
- | TRBJ2-1 | TRBV2 | many | 13 | CASTTRILNEQFF | TGTGCCAGCACTACCAGGATACTGAATGAGCAGTTCTTC
TRBD1 | TRBJ1-1 | TRBV10-3 | - | 14 | CAVQKGAQNTEAFF | TGTGCCGTCCAGAAGGGGGCGCAGAACACTGAAGCTTTCTTT
- | TRBJ1-1 | TRBV19 | few | 9 | CASGPEAFF | TGTGCCAGTGGCCCTGAAGCTTTCTTT
TRBD2 | TRBJ2-7 | TRBV20-1 | many | 13 | CSARPGLPYEQYF | TGCAGTGCTAGGCCGGGACTACCATACGAGCAGTACTTC
TRBD1 | TRBJ2-1 | TRBV12-3/TRBV12-4 | many | 15 | CASSWGTGAYNEQFF | TGTGCCAGCAGTTGGGGGACAGGGGCATACAATGAGCAGTTCTTC
- | TRBJ1-2 | TRBV4-1 | many | 16 | CASSQEFGGDKDGYTF | TGCGCCAGCAGCCAAGAGTTCGGGGGGGATAAAGATGGCTACACCTTC
- | TRBJ1-1 | TRBV5-1 | many | 13 | CASSLSGKTEAFF | TGCGCCAGCAGCTTGTCGGGGAAGACTGAAGCTTTCTTT
- | TRBJ2-7 | TRBV5-1 | many | 15 | CASSLFGEIGYEQYF | TGCGCCAGCAGCTTGTTCGGAGAGATTGGCTACGAGCAGTACTTC
TRBD1 | TRBJ1-5 | TRBV7-9 | few | 15 | CASRGPGGGNQPQHF | TGTGCCAGCAGAGGACCAGGGGGAGGCAATCAGCCCCAGCATTTT
- | TRBJ1-4 | TRBV20-1 | - | 14 | CSASLDATNEKLFF | TGCAGTGCTAGTTTGGATGCAACTAATGAAAAACTGTTTTTT
TRBD1 | TRBJ1-2 | TRBV2 | - | 14 | CASSAGQGNYGYTF | TGTGCCAGCAGTGCGGGACAGGGGAACTATGGCTACACCTTC
- | TRBJ2-5 | TRBV2 | - | 15 | CASRGGGTFQETQYF | TGTGCCAGCAGAGGAGGCGGGACATTTCAAGAGACCCAGTACTTC
TRBD1 | TRBJ2-7 | TRBV12-3/TRBV12-4 | many | 18 | CASSTGQGRGSRAYEQYF | TGTGCCAGCAGTACCGGACAGGGACGAGGGTCCAGAGCCTACGAGCAGTACTTC
TRBD1 | TRBJ1-2 | TRBV12-3/TRBV12-4 | many | 14 | CASSLDRGKSGYTF | TGTGCCAGCAGTTTGGACAGGGGGAAGAGTGGCTACACCTTC
- | TRBJ1-1 | TRBV18 | many | 13 | CASSPTGNTEAFF | TGTGCCAGCAGCCCCACAGGGAACACTGAAGCTTTCTTT
- | TRBJ1-4 | TRBV30 | few | 16 | CAWRGILGPTNEKLFF | TGTGCCTGGAGAGGGATACTGGGACCCACTAATGAAAAACTGTTTTTT
- | TRBJ1-6 | TRBV6-2/TRBV6-3 | many | 15 | CASSRPVEGGSPLHF | TGTGCCAGCAGCCGCCCGGTCGAGGGTGGCTCACCCCTCCACTTT
- | TRBJ1-2 | TRBV4-1 | - | 14 | CASSRNGAGYGCIF | TGCGCCAGCAGTCGAAACGGGGCAGGCTATGGCTGCATCTTC
- | TRBJ1-4 | TRBV29-1 | - | 17 | CAASGAPNREGYEKLFF | TGCGCAGCGTCAGGTGCCCCTAACCGTGAGGGATATGAAAAACTGTTTTTT
TRBD1 | TRBJ1-2 | TRBV2 | few | 14 | CASKMTGENYGYTF | TGTGCCAGCAAGATGACAGGGGAAAACTATGGCTACACCTTC
TRBD2 | TRBJ2-1 | TRBV5-1 | many | 14 | CASSLAGTTNEQFF | TGCGCCAGCAGCTTGGCCGGGACTACAAATGAGCAGTTCTTC
- | TRBJ2-1 | TRBV5-1 | - | 15 | CASSSQGETRNEQFF | TGCGCCAGCAGCAGCCAAGGGGAGACCCGCAATGAGCAGTTCTTC
- | TRBJ1-5 | TRBV6-2/TRBV6-3 | few | 13 | CASSYRSGQPQHF | TGTGCCAGCAGTTACCGTTCTGGCCAGCCCCAGCATTTT
- | TRBJ2-1 | TRBV6-1 | - | 15 | CASRGRAGDSDEQFF | TGTGCCAGCAGAGGCCGGGCAGGGGACTCGGATGAGCAGTTCTTC
TRBD2 | TRBJ2-7 | TRBV20-1 | many | 14 | CSPQRGGLFYEQYF | TGCAGTCCCCAACGGGGGGGGCTCTTCTACGAGCAGTACTTC
- | TRBJ2-7 | TRBV19 | - | 15 | CASSPDLGASYEQYF | TGTGCCAGTAGCCCAGACCTGGGGGCCTCCTACGAGCAGTACTTC
- | TRBJ2-3 | TRBV5-5 | many | 15 | CASSQSTFTGDTQYF | TGTGCCAGCAGCCAATCTACGTTTACGGGAGATACGCAGTATTTT
TRBD1 | TRBJ2-7 | TRBV2 | many | 14 | CASSKTGVRDEQYF | TGTGCCAGCAGTAAGACAGGGGTAAGGGACGAGCAGTACTTC
TRBD1 | TRBJ2-7 | TRBV5-4 | - | 15 | CASSLGDRSLDEQYF | TGTGCCAGCAGTTTGGGGGACAGGAGCTTAGACGAGCAGTACTTC
TRBD1 | TRBJ1-4 | TRBV5-1 | - | 14 | CASSSTGGREKLFF | TGCGCCAGCAGCTCGACAGGGGGACGTGAAAAACTGTTTTTT
- | TRBJ1-2 | TRBV12-3/TRBV12-4 | - | 13 | CASSPSTRSGYTF | TGTGCCAGCAGTCCCTCGACGCGGAGTGGCTACACCTTC
TRBD1 | TRBJ2-1 | TRBV5-1 | many | 16 | CASSWGQGGSYNEQFF | TGCGCCAGCAGCTGGGGACAGGGAGGATCCTACAATGAGCAGTTCTTC
- | TRBJ1-2 | TRBV7-2 | many | 13 | CASSLSPGGGYTF | TGTGCCAGCAGCTTAAGCCCGGGTGGAGGCTACACCTTC
TRBD1 | TRBJ2-2 | TRBV5-6 | few | 19 | CASSWSDGQGNTNTGELFF | TGTGCCAGCAGCTGGAGCGATGGACAGGGCAATACGAACACCGGGGAGCTGTTTTTT
- | TRBJ2-2 | TRBV27 | many | 14 | CASSAGPNTGELFF | TGTGCCAGCAGTGCGGGACCGAACACCGGGGAGCTGTTTTTT
- | TRBJ2-5 | TRBV20-1 | - | 13 | CSASLTAAETQYF | TGCAGTGCTAGCCTGACGGCCGCAGAGACCCAGTACTTC
TRBD1 | TRBJ1-4 | TRBV5-1 | - | 18 | CASSIGTVSFATNEKLFF | TGCGCCAGCAGCATCGGGACAGTCTCCTTTGCAACTAATGAAAAACTGTTTTTT
- | TRBJ1-2 | TRBV28 | many | 15 | CASSSLGGNSYGYTF | TGTGCCAGCAGCAGCCTGGGAGGAAACAGCTATGGCTACACCTTC
- | TRBJ1-6 | TRBV2 | many | 16 | CASSEREGDSNSPLHF | TGTGCCAGCAGTGAACGGGAGGGCGACAGTAATTCACCCCTCCACTTT
- | TRBJ2-5 | TRBV30 | many | 13 | CAWTRRFHETQYF | TGTGCCTGGACTAGGAGGTTTCACGAGACCCAGTACTTC
- | TRBJ1-1 | TRBV28 | few | 14 | CASSLLSSGTEAFF | TGTGCCAGCAGTTTACTGTCCTCGGGAACTGAAGCTTTCTTT